One and the same sample provided the 23 T cell receptor beta chains below, sequenced in a study of CD8 T cells in Susac syndrome. RNA amounts of about 0.5 to 1 ug underwent reverse transcription with random hexamers. TCRdb re-called the immunoSEQ multiplex PCR reads through MiXCR, storing one row per CDR3 protein. The table has over 100,000 distinct CDR3 sequences, just under 95% seen once; the top ten hold 0.12%. Source material: CD8+ T cells from PBMCs. The receptors were sampled from a human donor in good health.

This clonotype was counted once. The genes are TRBV25-1 and TRBJ1-1, with 12 bases aligning to TRBD1. Germline-derived CDR1 and CDR2 are MGHDK and SYGVNS. The CDR3 sequence is 17 residues long. The trim removed 1 base at V and 4 bases at J, leaving 7 bases unmatched. Here the CDR3 reads CASSELGQGAAGTEAFF. The CDR3 bases are TGTGCCAGCAGTGAATTGGGACAGGGGGCGGCGGGCACTGAAGCTTTCTTT. Full variable domain (rest looked up from reference TRBV25-1 and TRBJ1-1): EADIYQTPRYLVIGTGKKITLECSQTMGHDKMYWYQQDPGMELHLIHYSYGVNSTEKGDLSSESTVSRIRTEHFPLTLESARPSHTSQYLCASSELGQGAAGTEAFFGQGTRLTVV.

The chain has TRBV10-2 and TRBJ1-1; no reliable D call. V lost 3 bases and J 4 bases, leaving 3 bases between the germline ends. Germline lookup yields CDR1 WSHSY and CDR2 SAAADI. This CDR3 region has 11 residues. CDR3 sequence (DNA): TGCGCCAGCAGTGACGGCACTGAAGCTTTCTTT. Its translation is CASSDGTEAFF.

The chain carries TRBV13 and TRBJ1-6; weak D call: TRBD1 (5 bases). Trimming shortened V by 0 bases and J by 6 bases, and 6 bases separated the two germline ends. There are 14 residues in the CDR3. CDR1 and CDR2 from the germline V gene are PRHDT and FYEKMQ (reference sequence). The CDR3 bases are TGTGCCAGCAGCTTAGGGGGGGGTAATTCACCCCTCCACTTT. This translates into CASSLGGGNSPLHF. The full variable domain, rest sourced from reference TRBV13 and TRBJ1-6, is AAGVIQSPRHLIKEKRETATLKCYPIPRHDTVYWYQQGPGQDPQFLISFYEKMQSDKGSIPDRFSAQQFSDYHSELNMSSLELGDSALYFCASSLGGGNSPLHFGNGTRLTVT.

This chain links TRBV5-1 with TRBJ1-2, with TRBD1 matching over 7 bases. The J segment lost 2 bases and the V segment lost 0 bases, leaving 1 base of the junction unmatched. The germline V gene has CDR1 SGHRS and CDR2 YFSETQ. The length of the CDR3 is 14 residues. CDR3 amino acids: CASSLGRGNYGYTF. The CDR3 nucleotides read TGCGCCAGCAGCTTGGGCAGGGGGAACTATGGCTACACCTTC.

CDR3 in amino acids: CASSLNRGASGYTF. The CDR3 nucleotides are TGTGCCAGCAGCCTCAATCGGGGGGCCTCTGGCTACACCTTC. The rearrangement uses TRBV9 and TRBJ1-2; tentative D call: TRBD1 (6 bases). This CDR3 is built from 14 residues. V gave up 4 bases and J gave up 7 bases, with 17 bases separating them. The V gene's germline CDR1 is SGDLS and CDR2 YYNGEE.

The chain employs TRBV14 and TRBJ2-5; D is perhaps TRBD2 (6 bases). This CDR3 is 17 amino acids long. Looked up from germline, CDR1 is SGHDN and CDR2 is FVKESK. The germline V and J ends were trimmed by 0 bases and 7 bases, with 21 bases remaining between them. The CDR3, as DNA: TGTGCCAGCAGCCAAGATCTAGCTAGCGCGCCCTACGGGACCCAGTACTTC. Translation: CASSQDLASAPYGTQYF. Variable domain in full (rest from reference TRBV14 and TRBJ2-5): EAGVTQFPSHSVIEKGQTVTLRCDPISGHDNLYWYRRVMGKEIKFLLHFVKESKQDESGMPNNRFLAERTGGTYSTLKVQPAELEDSGVYFCASSQDLASAPYGTQYFGPGTRLLVL.

The chain recombines TRBV30 with TRBJ2-7; tentatively, D is TRBD2 (5 bases). Germline-derived CDR1 and CDR2 are GTSNPN and SVGIG (reference sequence). This CDR3 has 14 amino acids. V lost 3 bases, J lost 2 bases, and 14 bases lay in between. CDR3 DNA sequence: TGTGCCTGGAGGCACGGAGGCTCTGCCTACGAGCAGTACTTC. Its translation is CAWRHGGSAYEQYF. The whole variable domain, filled in from reference TRBV30 and TRBJ2-7, reads SQTIHQWPATLVQPVGSPLSLECTVEGTSNPNLYWYRQAAGRGLQLLFYSVGIGQISSEVPQNLSASRPQDRQFILSSKKLLLSDSGFYLCAWRHGGSAYEQYFGPGTRLTVT.

This chain uses TRBV15 with TRBJ1-2, with TRBD1 identical over 8 bases. The CDR3 sequence is 15 residues long. CDR1 and CDR2 (germline): LNHNV, YYDKDF (reference sequence). V lost 5 bases, J lost 6 bases, and 11 bases stayed unmatched. The CDR3 DNA sequence: TGTGCCACCAGCCACAAGCGGACAGGGCGTAATGGCTACACCTTC. Protein: CATSHKRTGRNGYTF. The full variable domain, rest sourced from reference TRBV15 and TRBJ1-2, is DAMVIQNPRYQVTQFGKPVTLSCSQTLNHNVMYWYQQKSSQAPKLLFHYYDKDFNNEADTPDNFQSRRPNTSFCFLDIRSPGLGDTAMYLCATSHKRTGRNGYTFGSGTRLTVV.

In DNA, the CDR3 is TGTGCCATCAGTGAGCGACTCCGATTTTCTGACAGAGGAGGTGGCTACACCTTC. Translating gives CAISERLRFSDRGGGYTF. V gene TRBV10-3 combines with J gene TRBJ1-2, with D perhaps matching TRBD1 (5 bases). In germline, CDR1 is ENHRY, CDR2 SYGVKD. This CDR3 contains 18 residues. The V gene lost 2 bases and the J gene lost 7 bases, with 26 bases spanning the gap.

The rearrangement joins TRBV20-1 to TRBJ2-7; a weak D match, TRBD2 (6 bases). V gave up 5 bases and J gave up 0 bases, with 11 bases separating them. CDR3 size: 13 residues. The germline gives CDR1 DFQATT, CDR2 SNEGSKA (reference sequence). The CDR3 DNA reads as TGCAGTGCTCCCCGGGACTTCTCCTACGAGCAGTACTTC. Translated, it gives CSAPRDFSYEQYF.

CDR3: CASRTNRVPGYTF. CDR3 coding DNA: TGTGCCAGCAGGACGAACAGGGTCCCCGGCTACACCTTC. The chain is built from TRBV11-2 and TRBJ1-2; possibly TRBD1 for D (6 bases). This CDR3 has 13 amino acids. Trimming left V 6 bases short and J 8 bases short, with 16 bases between. Germline lookup yields CDR1 SGHAT and CDR2 FQNNGV. Looking up the rest from reference TRBV11-2 and TRBJ1-2 gives the full variable domain: EAGVAQSPRYKIIEKRQSVAFWCNPISGHATLYWYQQILGQGPKLLIQFQNNGVVDDSQLPKDRFSAERLKGVDSTLKIQPAKLEDSAVYLCASRTNRVPGYTFGSGTRLTVV.

The V and J genes are TRBV12-3 or TRBV12-4 and TRBJ2-2, with D maybe TRBD2 (6 bases). Trimming pared 6 bases from V and 7 bases from J, leaving 18 bases between. This CDR3 has 15 amino acids. CDR3 in DNA: TGTGCCAGCAGGAAAAAGGAGGGCGTTCACGGGGAGCTGTTTTTT. It encodes CASRKKEGVHGELFF.

This chain connects TRBV14 to TRBJ1-2; maybe TRBD1 (6 bases). With 0 bases removed from V and 8 bases from J, the gap between germline ends came to 13 bases. This CDR3 has 14 amino acids. Germline CDR1 SGHDN, CDR2 FVKESK. CDR3 coding DNA: TGTGCCAGCAGCCAAGATGGGGGGGCGGAAGGCTACACCTTC. The encoded protein is CASSQDGGAEGYTF.

This clonotype was seen a handful of times. The gene calls are TRBV18 and TRBJ2-1, with a possible D match to TRBD2 (5 bases). CDR1 and CDR2 (germline): KGHSH, LQKENI. The CDR3 contains 16 residues. V was clipped by 2 bases and J by 0 bases, with 11 bases between them. The CDR3 nucleotides are TGTGCCAGCTCACCAGCGGGTCCTAGCTCCTACAATGAGCAGTTCTTC. Amino acids: CASSPAGPSSYNEQFF.

The V call is TRBV28, the J call TRBJ2-1, with D possibly being TRBD2 (5 bases). The V end was cut by 8 bases, the J end by 8 bases, with 10 bases between. The CDR3 has 11 amino acids. Germline V CDR1 and CDR2: MDHEN, SYDVKM. In DNA form, the CDR3 reads TGTGCCAGCGGAGGTTTCCATGAGCAGTTCTTC. Protein: CASGGFHEQFF.

This rearrangement joins TRBV18 to TRBJ2-2, with TRBD1 matching over 8 bases. Losses at the gene ends were 2 bases for V and 6 bases for J; bases not matched to a gene: 2. The CDR3 has 14 residues. Per the germline V gene, CDR1 is KGHSH and CDR2 is LQKENI. The CDR3 coding sequence is TGTGCCAGCTCACCAGACAGGGGCGCCGGGGAGCTGTTTTTT. Its translation: CASSPDRGAGELFF.

The chain employs TRBV29-1 and TRBJ2-3; 7 nucleotides agree with TRBD2. The J segment lost 8 bases and the V segment lost 3 bases, leaving 2 bases of the junction unmatched. The CDR3 has 11 amino acids. Germline V gene lookup returns CDR1 SQVTM and CDR2 ANQGSEA. CDR3: CSVDREATQYF. The CDR3 DNA follows: TGCAGCGTTGACCGGGAGGCTACGCAGTATTTT.

The chain links TRBV2 to TRBJ2-2; D might be TRBD1 (6 bases). The CDR3 spans 14 residues. Trimming pared 8 bases from V and 1 base from J, leaving 11 bases between. The germline V gene has CDR1 SNHLY and CDR2 FYNNEI. CDR3 sequence reads: CASEGHKNTGELFF. The CDR3 nucleotides are TGTGCCAGCGAGGGACATAAGAACACCGGGGAGCTGTTTTTT.

The chain links TRBV30 to TRBJ2-7; 12 bases align to TRBD1. The germline gives CDR1 GTSNPN, CDR2 SVGIG (reference sequence). V lost 7 bases and J lost 2; bases outside the gene matches: 6. The CDR3 covers 14 residues. The CDR3: CAFPGQGAPYEQYF. CDR3 sequence (DNA): TGTGCCTTTCCGGGACAGGGGGCCCCCTACGAGCAGTACTTC. Filled out from reference TRBV30 and TRBJ2-7, the complete variable domain reads SQTIHQWPATLVQPVGSPLSLECTVEGTSNPNLYWYRQAAGRGLQLLFYSVGIGQISSEVPQNLSASRPQDRQFILSSKKLLLSDSGFYLCAFPGQGAPYEQYFGPGTRLTVT.

This chain links TRBV4-3 with TRBJ1-3; no reliable D call. This CDR3 comprises 16 residues. Germline V gene lookup returns CDR1 LGHNA and CDR2 YSLEER. V lost 2 bases and J lost 4, with 15 bases in between. The CDR3 DNA follows: TGCGCCAGCAGCCAACAGGCCGCCAGCGGGGGAAACACCATATATTTT. It codes for CASSQQAASGGNTIYF.

V usage is TRBV7-2 and J usage is TRBJ1-1; no definite D call. Per germline, CDR1 SGHTA and CDR2 FQGNSA. This CDR3 has 13 residues. Trimming shortened V by 3 bases and J by 1 base, and 6 bases separated the two germline ends. In DNA form, the CDR3 reads TGTGCCAGCAGCTTTAGGTCGAACACTGAAGCTTTCTTT. Protein product: CASSFRSNTEAFF.

The chain recombines TRBV20-1 with TRBJ2-2; no clear D gene. The germline CDR1 and CDR2 sequences are DFQATT and SNEGSKA (reference sequence). V dropped 0 bases and J dropped 4 bases, with 9 bases sitting between them. This CDR3 spans 14 amino acids. The CDR3 DNA reads TGCAGTGCTAGAGATCTGATTTTCACCGGGGAGCTGTTTTTT. It encodes CSARDLIFTGELFF.

This chain joins TRBV19 and TRBJ2-2; 10 bases line up with TRBD2. The CDR3 is 15 amino acids. Per the germline V gene, CDR1 is LNHDA and CDR2 is SQIVND (reference sequence). V lost 5 bases to trimming and J lost 5 bases; unmatched junction nucleotides: 5. Here the CDR3 reads CASSRLAGVTGELFF. CDR3 coding DNA: TGTGCCAGTAGTCGCCTAGCGGGAGTTACCGGGGAGCTGTTTTTT.